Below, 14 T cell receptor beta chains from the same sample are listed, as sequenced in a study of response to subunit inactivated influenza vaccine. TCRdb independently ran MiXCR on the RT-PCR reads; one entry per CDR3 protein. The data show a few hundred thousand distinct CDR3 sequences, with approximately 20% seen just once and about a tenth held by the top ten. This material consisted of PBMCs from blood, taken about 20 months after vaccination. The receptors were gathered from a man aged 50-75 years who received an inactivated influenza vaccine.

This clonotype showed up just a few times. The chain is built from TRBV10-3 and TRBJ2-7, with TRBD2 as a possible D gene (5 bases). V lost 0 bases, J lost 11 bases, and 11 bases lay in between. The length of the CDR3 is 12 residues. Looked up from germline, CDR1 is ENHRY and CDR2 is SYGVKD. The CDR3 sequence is CAISESGSWEYF. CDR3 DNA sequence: TGTGCCATCAGTGAGTCGGGGAGCTGGGAGTACTTC.

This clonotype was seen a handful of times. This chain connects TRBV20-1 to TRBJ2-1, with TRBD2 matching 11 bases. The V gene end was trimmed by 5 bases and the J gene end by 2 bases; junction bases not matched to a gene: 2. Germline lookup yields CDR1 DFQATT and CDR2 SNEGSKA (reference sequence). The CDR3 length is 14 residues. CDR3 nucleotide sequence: TGCAGTGCTGCGACTAGCGGGACCTACAATGAGCAGTTCTTC. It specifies CSAATSGTYNEQFF.

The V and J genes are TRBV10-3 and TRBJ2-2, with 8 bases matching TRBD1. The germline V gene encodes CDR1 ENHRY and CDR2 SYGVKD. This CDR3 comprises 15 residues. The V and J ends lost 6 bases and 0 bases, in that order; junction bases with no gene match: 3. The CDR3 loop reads CAIRPGQANTGELFF. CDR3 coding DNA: TGTGCCATCAGACCGGGACAGGCGAACACCGGGGAGCTGTTTTTT.

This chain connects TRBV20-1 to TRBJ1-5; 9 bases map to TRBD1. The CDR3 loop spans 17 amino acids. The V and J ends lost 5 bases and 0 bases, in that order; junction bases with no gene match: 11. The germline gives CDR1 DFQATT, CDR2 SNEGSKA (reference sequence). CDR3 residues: CSAPGTGRRYSNQPQHF. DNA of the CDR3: TGCAGTGCTCCCGGGACAGGGCGCCGTTATAGCAATCAGCCCCAGCATTTT.

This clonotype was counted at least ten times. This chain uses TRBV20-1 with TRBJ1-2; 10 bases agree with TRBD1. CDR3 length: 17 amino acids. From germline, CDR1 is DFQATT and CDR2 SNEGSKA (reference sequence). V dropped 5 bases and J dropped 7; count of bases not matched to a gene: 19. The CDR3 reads CSAETSRQGASNRGYTF. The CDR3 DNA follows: TGCAGTGCTGAGACCTCCAGACAGGGGGCCAGCAACCGTGGCTACACCTTC.

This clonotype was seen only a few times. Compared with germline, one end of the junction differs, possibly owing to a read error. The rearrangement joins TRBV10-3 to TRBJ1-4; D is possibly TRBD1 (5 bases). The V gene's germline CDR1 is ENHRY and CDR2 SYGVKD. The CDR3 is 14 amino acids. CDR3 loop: CATKSGGTSEKLFF. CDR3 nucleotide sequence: TGTGCTACCAAATCCGGAGGGACTAGTGAAAAACTGTTTTTT.

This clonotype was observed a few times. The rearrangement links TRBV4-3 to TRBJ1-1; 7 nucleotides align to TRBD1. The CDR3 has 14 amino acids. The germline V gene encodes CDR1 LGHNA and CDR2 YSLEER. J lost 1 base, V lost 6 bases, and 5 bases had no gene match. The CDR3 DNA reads TGCGCCAGCAGTCGGACAGGCAGGAACACTGAAGCTTTCTTT. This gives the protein CASSRTGRNTEAFF.

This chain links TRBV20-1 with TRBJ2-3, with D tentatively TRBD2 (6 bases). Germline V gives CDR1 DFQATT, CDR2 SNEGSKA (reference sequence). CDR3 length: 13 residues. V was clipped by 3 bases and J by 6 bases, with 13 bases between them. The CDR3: CSASALAGDTQYF. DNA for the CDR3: TGCAGTGCTAGCGCACTAGCCGGCGATACGCAGTATTTT.

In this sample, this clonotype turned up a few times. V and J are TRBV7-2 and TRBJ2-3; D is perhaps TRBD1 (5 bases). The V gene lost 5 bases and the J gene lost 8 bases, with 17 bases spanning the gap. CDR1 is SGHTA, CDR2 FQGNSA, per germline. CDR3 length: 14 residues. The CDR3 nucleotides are TGTGCCAGCAGCCCAATCCTGCTTAGGGGTACGCAGTATTTT. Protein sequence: CASSPILLRGTQYF. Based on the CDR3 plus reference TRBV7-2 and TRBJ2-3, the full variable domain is GAGVSQSPSNKVTEKGKDVELRCDPISGHTALYWYRQSLGQGLEFLIYFQGNSAPDKSGLPSDRFSAERTGGSVSTLTIQRTQQEDSAVYLCASSPILLRGTQYFGPGTRLTVL.

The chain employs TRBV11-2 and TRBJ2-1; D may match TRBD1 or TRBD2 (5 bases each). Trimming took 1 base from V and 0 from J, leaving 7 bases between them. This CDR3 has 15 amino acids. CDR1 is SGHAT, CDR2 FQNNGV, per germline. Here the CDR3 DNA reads TGTGCCAGCAGCTTAGGGGACCGCTCCTACAATGAGCAGTTCTTC. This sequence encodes CASSLGDRSYNEQFF.

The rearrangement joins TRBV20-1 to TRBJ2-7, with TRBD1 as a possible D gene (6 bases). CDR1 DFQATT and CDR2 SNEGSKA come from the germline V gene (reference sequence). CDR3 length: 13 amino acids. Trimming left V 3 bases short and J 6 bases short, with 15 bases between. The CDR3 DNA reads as TGCAGTGCTAGGGGCCTAGGGGGTAGCGAGCAGTACTTC. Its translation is CSARGLGGSEQYF.

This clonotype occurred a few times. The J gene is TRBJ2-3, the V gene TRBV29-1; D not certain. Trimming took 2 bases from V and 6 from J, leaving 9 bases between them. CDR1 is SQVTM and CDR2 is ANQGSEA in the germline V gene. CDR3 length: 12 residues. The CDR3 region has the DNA TGCAGCGTTGAAAACGTAGGGGATACGCAGTATTTT. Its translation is CSVENVGDTQYF.

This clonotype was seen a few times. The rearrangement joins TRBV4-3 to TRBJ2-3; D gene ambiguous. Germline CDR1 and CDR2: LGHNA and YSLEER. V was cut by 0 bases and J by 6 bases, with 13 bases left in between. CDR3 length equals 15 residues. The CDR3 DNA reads TGCGCCAGCAGCCAAGATCCCAGTTCGCGGGATACGCAGTATTTT. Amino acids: CASSQDPSSRDTQYF.

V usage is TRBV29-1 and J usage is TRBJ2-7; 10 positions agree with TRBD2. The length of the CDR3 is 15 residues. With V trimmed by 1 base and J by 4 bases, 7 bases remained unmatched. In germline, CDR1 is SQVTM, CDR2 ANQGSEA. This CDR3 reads CSVEVRLAGVYEQYF. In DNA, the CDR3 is TGCAGCGTTGAAGTCCGCCTAGCGGGAGTGTACGAGCAGTACTTC.